This T cell receptor beta chain was identified in a study of regulatory T cells in long-lasting Graves disease. Points from the study as a whole: Public clonotype sharing was higher in persistent than newly diagnosed patients. Tissue studied was limited to peripheral blood, excluding thyroid tissue.

Notes on this clonotype: Its specificity is not known.

The authors built TCR beta libraries using iRepertoire HTBI primers and Arm-PCR of CDR3 regions. TCRdb called the multiplex PCR reads again in MiXCR, with one record for every CDR3 protein. The sample consists of 450,000 to 600,000 distinct CDR3 sequences, around 15% of them appearing once. As for time point: newly diagnosed GD, antithyroid drugs for less than 3 months. With RNA extracted from PBMCs as input, the TCR library was made. The same data also contributed to another study, on T cells in Graves' hyperthyroidism and ophthalmopathy. That report notes: For Graves' hyperthyroidism to be stable, ophthalmopathy could not progress within 18 months.

This specimen was peripheral blood mononuclear cells (PBMCs), taken at new diagnosis, from a patient treated with antithyroid drugs. The source is a man aged 35-49 years with Graves disease.

The CDR3 region is CASSYSVREWINEQFF. In DNA, the CDR3 is TGTGCCAGCAGTTACTCGGTGAGGGAGTGGATCAATGAGCAGTTCTTC. The rearrangement uses TRBV6-2 or TRBV6-3 and TRBJ2-1, with D perhaps matching TRBD2 (5 bases). The CDR3 is 16 amino acids. Germline CDR1 and CDR2: MNHEY and SVGEGT. Deletions cut 0 bases from V and 6 bases from J, with 15 bases between.